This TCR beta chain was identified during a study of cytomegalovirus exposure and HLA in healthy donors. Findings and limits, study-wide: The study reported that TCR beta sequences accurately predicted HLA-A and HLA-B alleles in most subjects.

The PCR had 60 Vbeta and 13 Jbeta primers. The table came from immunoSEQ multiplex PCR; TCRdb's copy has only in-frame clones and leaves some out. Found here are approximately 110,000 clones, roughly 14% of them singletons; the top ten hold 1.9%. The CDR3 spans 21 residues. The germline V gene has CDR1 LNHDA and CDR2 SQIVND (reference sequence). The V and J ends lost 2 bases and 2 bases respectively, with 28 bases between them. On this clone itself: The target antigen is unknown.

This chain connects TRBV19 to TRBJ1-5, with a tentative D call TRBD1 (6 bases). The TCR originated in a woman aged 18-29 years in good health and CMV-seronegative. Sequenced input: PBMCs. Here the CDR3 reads CASSIRPPGGRWSGGNQPQHF. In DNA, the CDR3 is TGTGCCAGTAGTATACGCCCCCCCGGGGGGCGGTGGTCTGGGGGCAATCAGCCCCAGCATTTT.